This entry lists 29 T cell receptor beta chains sequenced from one sample in a study of blood T cell repertoires in COVID-19. Profiling relied on immunoSEQ multiplex PCR, and the TCRdb table lists in-frame clones only, not all of them. The repertoire holds hundreds of thousands of clones, with 80% to 90% as singletons. The material sequenced was peripheral blood. The receptors here all came from a man in his sixties who had recovered from COVID-19.

This chain links TRBV6-5 with TRBJ2-1; 9 nucleotides line up with TRBD2. The CDR3 extends over 13 amino acids. Germline V gives CDR1 MNHEY, CDR2 SVGAGI. The V and J ends lost 6 bases and 7 bases, in that order; junction bases with no gene match: 4. CDR3 loop: CASRTSGGNEQFF. CDR3 in DNA: TGTGCCAGCAGGACTAGCGGCGGGAATGAGCAGTTCTTC.

The chain is built from TRBV5-5 and TRBJ2-2; D may be TRBD1 (6 bases). The CDR3 has 15 residues. Germline V CDR1 and CDR2: SGHKS, YYEKEE (reference sequence). V gave up 4 bases and J gave up 1 base, with 11 bases separating them. The CDR3 bases are TGTGCCAGCAGCCCGAGGACAGAGAACACCGGGGAGCTGTTTTTT. Protein product: CASSPRTENTGELFF.

There are a few counts of this clone. V usage is TRBV7-8 and J usage is TRBJ1-5; possibly TRBD1 for D (6 bases). Germline CDR1 is SGHVS and CDR2 is FQNEAQ. This CDR3 comprises 16 residues. Trimming removed 0 bases at V and 7 bases at J, with 16 bases between. This CDR3 reads CASSLAPGDIPQPQHF. The CDR3 DNA reads as TGTGCCAGCAGCTTAGCTCCAGGGGACATTCCCCAGCCCCAGCATTTT.

In DNA form, the CDR3 reads TGTGCCAGCAGCCTTAGCGGGGAGCAGTACTTC. Translation gives CASSLSGEQYF. The rearrangement joins TRBV3-1 (or the pseudogene TRBV3-2) to TRBJ2-7, with 7 bases fitting TRBD2. The ends lost 4 bases at V and 7 bases at J; junction bases unmatched: 1. The V gene's germline CDR1 is LGHDT and CDR2 YNNKEL (reference sequence). The CDR3 has 11 residues.

This clone showed up just a few times. The chain joins TRBV11-3 to TRBJ2-2; 9 bases are shared with TRBD2. Germline V gene data show CDR1 as SGHNT and CDR2 as YENEEA. This CDR3 spans 16 amino acids. Trimming at V came to 10 bases and at J to 0 bases, leaving 9 bases not matched to a gene. The CDR3 DNA reads TGTGCCATCTTTAGCGGGAGCGCGGCGAACACCGGGGAGCTGTTTTTT. Its translation: CAIFSGSAANTGELFF.

The genes are TRBV5-1 and TRBJ2-7; 9 nucleotides align to TRBD1. V was clipped by 4 bases and J by 3 bases; unmatched bases: 14. Germline V gives CDR1 SGHRS, CDR2 YFSETQ. The CDR3 sequence is 17 residues long. In nucleotides, the CDR3 is TGCGCCAGCAGCCGTCCCGGGACAGGGCGGAAGAACTACGAGCAGTACTTC. Protein product: CASSRPGTGRKNYEQYF.

V is TRBV28 and J is TRBJ1-5; TRBD1 aligns across 8 bases. The germline gives CDR1 MDHEN, CDR2 SYDVKM. The CDR3 contains 14 residues. The V and J ends lost 7 bases and 5 bases, in that order; junction bases with no gene match: 7. The CDR3 is CASTSGQGHQPQHF. CDR3 coding DNA: TGTGCCAGCACATCCGGACAGGGACATCAGCCCCAGCATTTT.

The chain couples TRBV30 to TRBJ2-2, with TRBD2 as a possible D gene (5 bases). The V end lost 4 bases, the J end lost 3 bases, and 6 bases lay between the germline ends. The CDR3 loop spans 12 amino acids. CDR1 is GTSNPN, CDR2 SVGIG, per germline (reference sequence). CDR3 sequence: CAWTSHTGELFF. CDR3 sequence (DNA): TGTGCCTGGACTAGCCACACCGGGGAGCTGTTTTTT. Looking up the rest from reference TRBV30 and TRBJ2-2 gives the full variable domain: SQTIHQWPATLVQPVGSPLSLECTVEGTSNPNLYWYRQAAGRGLQLLFYSVGIGQISSEVPQNLSASRPQDRQFILSSKKLLLSDSGFYLCAWTSHTGELFFGEGSRLTVL.

The V and J genes are TRBV14 and TRBJ2-1; 12 nucleotides agree with TRBD2. Trimming cost V 4 bases and J 4 bases; bases outside gene matches: 2. Germline CDR1 reads SGHDN; CDR2 reads FVKESK. The CDR3 totals 15 residues. CDR3 coding DNA: TGTGCCAGCAGCCTACTAGCGGGAGGTTACAATGAGCAGTTCTTC. Encoded protein: CASSLLAGGYNEQFF.

The table lists this clone with a few counts. The V call is TRBV30, the J call TRBJ1-5, with TRBD1 matching over 7 bases. The CDR3 has 14 residues. Germline loops: CDR1 GTSNPN, CDR2 SVGIG (reference sequence). Trimming cost V 5 bases and J 4 bases; bases outside gene matches: 8. The CDR3 reads CAWQEQTGNQPQHF. In nucleotides, the CDR3 is TGTGCCTGGCAGGAGCAGACAGGGAATCAGCCCCAGCATTTT.

V is TRBV5-4 and J is TRBJ2-3; TRBD2 aligns across 8 bases. The CDR3 runs to 16 residues. Unmatched junction bases numbered 17, after V lost 9 bases and J lost 5 bases. Germline CDR1 SGHNT, CDR2 YYREEE (reference sequence). The CDR3 spells CATTPPGGGRGDTQYF. The CDR3 coding sequence is TGTGCCACCACTCCGCCGGGAGGGGGTAGGGGAGATACGCAGTATTTT.

The chain employs TRBV6-5 and TRBJ2-3, with 7 bases matching TRBD2. This CDR3 spans 15 amino acids. From germline, CDR1 is MNHEY and CDR2 SVGAGI. Trimming cost V 6 bases and J 0 bases; bases outside gene matches: 6. The CDR3 sequence: CASRGLAVSTDTQYF. CDR3 DNA: TGTGCCAGCAGGGGGCTAGCGGTCAGCACAGATACGCAGTATTTT.

This clone was observed a handful of times. The chain uses TRBV30 and TRBJ1-3; no firm D call. The CDR3 has 14 amino acids. Germline CDR1 and CDR2: GTSNPN and SVGIG (reference sequence). V was shortened by 2 bases and J by 8 bases, with 16 bases between the two germline ends. The CDR3 loop is CAWSPFQVPHTIYF. For the CDR3, the DNA is TGTGCCTGGAGTCCTTTTCAGGTCCCCCACACCATATATTTT. Full variable domain (outside the CDR3, taken from reference TRBV30 and TRBJ1-3): SQTIHQWPATLVQPVGSPLSLECTVEGTSNPNLYWYRQAAGRGLQLLFYSVGIGQISSEVPQNLSASRPQDRQFILSSKKLLLSDSGFYLCAWSPFQVPHTIYFGEGSWLTVV.

This clone was detected only a few times. The rearrangement links TRBV27 to TRBJ2-3; TRBD2 agrees at 8 bases. The CDR3 runs 13 residues. The germline CDR1 and CDR2 sequences are MNHEY and SMNVEV (reference sequence). Unmatched junction bases numbered 2, after V lost 5 bases and J lost 4 bases. CDR3 coding DNA: TGTGCCAGCAGTCTAGCGGGCCCAGATACGCAGTATTTT. The encoded protein is CASSLAGPDTQYF.

This chain joins TRBV30 and TRBJ2-2, with TRBD2 identical over 10 bases. The V segment lost 2 bases and the J segment 5 bases; nucleotides outside the gene matches: 5. CDR3 length equals 15 residues. CDR1 and CDR2 from the germline V gene are GTSNPN and SVGIG (reference sequence). The DNA for the CDR3 is TGTGCCTGGAGTCAAGCGGGAGGGGGAACCGGGGAGCTGTTTTTT. As protein: CAWSQAGGGTGELFF.

This rearrangement joins TRBV13 to TRBJ1-4; D gene uncertain. CDR1 PRHDT and CDR2 FYEKMQ come from the germline V gene (reference sequence). The CDR3 runs to 14 residues. Trimming removed 5 bases at V and 5 bases at J, with 12 bases between. The CDR3, as DNA: TGTGCCAGCAGCCTCCGGACTGAGAATGAAAAACTGTTTTTT. Translating gives CASSLRTENEKLFF.

This chain links TRBV7-6 with TRBJ1-1; TRBD1 aligns across 7 bases. The trim removed 2 bases at V and 5 bases at J, leaving 5 bases unmatched. Looked up from germline, CDR1 is SGHVS and CDR2 is FNYEAQ. This CDR3 region has 14 residues. CDR3 protein: CASSLTGVDTEAFF. The CDR3 region has the DNA TGTGCCAGCAGCTTAACAGGGGTAGATACTGAAGCTTTCTTT.

This chain links TRBV7-2 with TRBJ2-1; TRBD2 matches at 8 bases. V lost 5 bases to trimming and J lost 10 bases; unmatched junction nucleotides: 13. The CDR3 runs to 15 residues. Per germline, CDR1 SGHTA and CDR2 FQGNSA. CDR3 DNA sequence: TGTGCCAGCAGCCTCAACGGGGGGGGCGTCGGGGAGCAGTTCTTC. The encoded protein is CASSLNGGGVGEQFF.

The chain uses TRBV6-5 and TRBJ2-7, with D tentatively TRBD1 (6 bases). Germline values: CDR1 MNHEY, CDR2 SVGAGI. The CDR3 runs to 13 residues. The CDR3 region is CATRGVSSYEQYF. The DNA of the CDR3 is TGTGCGACCAGGGGCGTAAGCTCCTACGAGCAGTACTTC.

The rearrangement links TRBV14 to TRBJ1-2; D remains ambiguous. V lost 1 base and J 0 bases, leaving 6 bases between the germline ends. The germline V gene encodes CDR1 SGHDN and CDR2 FVKESK. The CDR3 has 14 amino acids. The CDR3 region is CASSQAVSNYGYTF. DNA of the CDR3: TGTGCCAGCAGCCAAGCAGTGTCTAACTATGGCTACACCTTC.

This rearrangement joins TRBV19 to TRBJ2-3; possibly TRBD1 for D (6 bases). The CDR3 has 17 amino acids. V dropped 2 bases and J dropped 8 bases, with 23 bases sitting between them. Looked up from germline, CDR1 is LNHDA and CDR2 is SQIVND (reference sequence). The CDR3 DNA is TGTGCCAGTAGTATACTAGGGGGACGATACAAGGATCGTACGCAGTATTTT. Amino acids: CASSILGGRYKDRTQYF.

This clone has a single count. The chain recombines TRBV11-3 with TRBJ2-2; weak D call: TRBD1 (5 bases). Germline loops: CDR1 SGHNT, CDR2 YENEEA. This CDR3 is built from 18 residues. Trimming cost V 0 bases and J 0 bases, with 14 bases left between them. CDR3 loop: CASSLDQGGTTNTGELFF. DNA for the CDR3: TGTGCCAGCAGCTTAGATCAGGGCGGCACTACGAACACCGGGGAGCTGTTTTTT.

The chain combines TRBV9 with TRBJ1-1; D might be TRBD1 (6 bases). This CDR3 comprises 14 residues. Germline V gene lookup returns CDR1 SGDLS and CDR2 YYNGEE. Trimming removed 0 bases at V and 4 bases at J, with 10 bases between. As DNA, the CDR3 is TGTGCCAGCAGCGTAGCAGGGGTGGGCACTGAAGCTTTCTTT. As protein: CASSVAGVGTEAFF.

V and J are TRBV9 and TRBJ2-5; 15 positions match TRBD2. The CDR3 has 15 amino acids. The germline V gene encodes CDR1 SGDLS and CDR2 YYNGEE. V shed 2 bases and J 5 bases; nucleotides not matched to a gene: 1. The CDR3 region is CASSVGLAGGETQYF. DNA of the CDR3: TGTGCCAGCAGCGTCGGACTAGCGGGAGGGGAGACCCAGTACTTC.

The rearrangement links TRBV27 to TRBJ2-3; TRBD2 matches at 12 bases. This CDR3 region has 14 residues. Losses at the gene ends were 6 bases for V and 5 bases for J; bases not matched to a gene: 3. CDR1 is MNHEY, CDR2 SMNVEV, per germline (reference sequence). In DNA, the CDR3 is TGTGCCAGCAGGTCGACTAGCGGGGGAGATACGCAGTATTTT. This gives the protein CASRSTSGGDTQYF.

This clone has a single count. The V call is TRBV24-1, the J call TRBJ2-2, with 7 bases identical to TRBD2. The J segment lost 7 bases and the V segment lost 4 bases, leaving 14 bases of the junction unmatched. Looked up from germline, CDR1 is KGHDR and CDR2 is SFDVKD. This CDR3 comprises 17 residues. The CDR3 protein is CATSDPAGGGPLGELFF. The CDR3 DNA follows: TGTGCCACCAGTGACCCCGCCGGGGGAGGGCCTCTCGGGGAGCTGTTTTTT.

The chain is built from TRBV3-1 (or the pseudogene TRBV3-2) and TRBJ2-2, with D tentatively TRBD2 (6 bases). Germline V gene sequence: CDR1 LGHDT, CDR2 YNNKEL (reference sequence). With 6 bases removed from V and 5 bases from J, the gap between germline ends came to 13 bases. The CDR3 length is 14 residues. CDR3 coding DNA: TGTGCCAGCAGGGTTGTAGGAGGGACCGGGGAGCTGTTTTTT. It is translated as CASRVVGGTGELFF.

The V gene is TRBV30, the J gene TRBJ1-1; 7 bases fit TRBD1. Germline V CDR1 and CDR2: GTSNPN, SVGIG (reference sequence). With 4 bases clipped from V and 0 bases from J, the junction kept 5 bases outside the gene matches. The CDR3 covers 14 residues. In DNA form, the CDR3 reads TGTGCCTGGAAAAGGGGACAGATGAACACTGAAGCTTTCTTT. Translation: CAWKRGQMNTEAFF.

To note about this clone: The sample holds other DNA sequences that translate to the same CDR3. J is TRBJ1-3 and V is TRBV6-5; 7 nucleotides agree with TRBD1. J gave up 2 bases and V 2 bases, and 3 bases lay outside the gene matches. CDR1 is MNHEY, CDR2 SVGAGI, per germline. The CDR3 is 15 amino acids. This CDR3 reads CASSYGQGAGNTIYF. Here the CDR3 DNA reads TGTGCCAGCAGTTACGGCCAGGGGGCTGGAAACACCATATATTTT.